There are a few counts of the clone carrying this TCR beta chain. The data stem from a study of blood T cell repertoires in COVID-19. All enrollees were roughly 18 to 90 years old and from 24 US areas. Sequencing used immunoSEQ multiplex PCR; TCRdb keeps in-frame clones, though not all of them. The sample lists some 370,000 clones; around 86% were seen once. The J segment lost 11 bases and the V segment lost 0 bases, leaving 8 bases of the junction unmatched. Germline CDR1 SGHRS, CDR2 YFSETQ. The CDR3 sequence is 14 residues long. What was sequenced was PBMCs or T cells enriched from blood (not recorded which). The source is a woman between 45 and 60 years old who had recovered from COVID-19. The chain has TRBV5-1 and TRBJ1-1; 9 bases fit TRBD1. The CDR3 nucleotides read TGCGCCAGCAGCTTGGAGGCCACAGGGGGCTTTGCTTTCTTT. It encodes CASSLEATGGFAFF.